This passage covers 14 T cell receptor beta chains from one sample sequenced in a study of blood T cell repertoires in COVID-19. The repertoire was sequenced with immunoSEQ multiplex PCR; TCRdb's copy has only in-frame clones and lacks some. Seen here are about 82,000 clones, about 80% observed once, and the top ten hold about 12%. The specimen was peripheral blood. The receptors shown here come from a woman aged 35 to 49 with active or convalescent COVID-19.

The chain links TRBV28 to TRBJ1-1; the D is unclear. The ends were cut back, 7 bases at V and 0 bases at J, with 21 bases in the middle. Germline loops: CDR1 MDHEN, CDR2 SYDVKM. The length of the CDR3 is 17 residues. CDR3 region: CASKPNLGQAMNTEAFF. CDR3 in DNA: TGTGCCAGCAAACCAAACTTGGGCCAGGCAATGAACACTGAAGCTTTCTTT.

This chain links TRBV20-1 with TRBJ2-7; D is unresolved. Germline CDR1 and CDR2: DFQATT and SNEGSKA (reference sequence). The CDR3 sequence is 10 residues long. Trimming cost V 4 bases and J 4 bases, with 5 bases left between them. CDR3 nucleotide sequence: TGCAGTGCTATGTTATACGAGCAGTACTTC. This translates into CSAMLYEQYF.

This chain uses TRBV18 with TRBJ1-1; D is ambiguous. Trimming shortened V by 1 base and J by 6 bases, and 12 bases separated the two germline ends. The CDR3 spans 14 residues. Germline V lookup: CDR1 KGHSH, CDR2 LQKENI. CDR3 loop: CASSPQSRISEAFF. For the CDR3, the DNA is TGTGCCAGCTCACCACAATCGAGGATCTCTGAAGCTTTCTTT.

The V call is TRBV7-9, the J call TRBJ2-7; D not resolved. Deletions cut 2 bases from V and 7 bases from J, with 6 bases between. CDR3 length: 11 amino acids. Per the germline V gene, CDR1 is SEHNR and CDR2 is FQNEAQ (reference sequence). The CDR3 loop is CASSLRWEQYF. The CDR3 bases are TGTGCCAGCAGCTTACGGTGGGAGCAGTACTTC.

V and J are TRBV2 and TRBJ2-1, with D tentatively TRBD1 (5 bases). The CDR3 runs 16 residues. Between the trimmed V and J ends, which lost 6 bases and 5 bases, there was a span of 20 bases. Germline assignment: CDR1 SNHLY and CDR2 FYNNEI. The CDR3 region is CASRTRTGHKDNEQFF. CDR3 sequence (DNA): TGTGCCAGCAGAACGAGAACAGGACACAAAGACAATGAGCAGTTCTTC. The full variable domain, in which reference TRBV2 and TRBJ2-1 provide the parts outside the CDR3, is EPEVTQTPSHQVTQMGQEVILRCVPISNHLYFYWYRQILGQKVEFLVSFYNNEISEKSEIFDDQFSVERPDGSNFTLKIRSTKLEDSAMYFCASRTRTGHKDNEQFFGPGTRLTVL.

V is TRBV28 and J is TRBJ1-3; D is undetermined. The CDR3 totals 16 residues. The V and J ends lost 3 bases and 0 bases respectively, with 12 bases between them. CDR1 is MDHEN, CDR2 SYDVKM, per germline. The CDR3 bases are TGTGCCAGCAGTTTCTGGGCAGGTCCCTCTGGAAACACCATATATTTT. Its translation: CASSFWAGPSGNTIYF.

The chain has TRBV6-6 and TRBJ2-3, with D maybe TRBD2 (6 bases). CDR3 size: 14 residues. Germline V lookup: CDR1 MNHNY, CDR2 SVGAGI (reference sequence). Trimming took 6 bases from V and 1 from J, leaving 11 bases between them. This chain's CDR3 is CASRRELGTDTQYF. CDR3 bases: TGTGCCAGCAGACGGGAGTTGGGCACAGATACGCAGTATTTT.

This clone has just one count. The rearrangement links TRBV7-6 to TRBJ1-1; no firm D call. Trimming pared 6 bases from V and 1 base from J, leaving 12 bases between. CDR3 size: 14 residues. Looked up from germline, CDR1 is SGHVS and CDR2 is FNYEAQ. The CDR3: CASRPPPGNTEAFF. DNA of the CDR3: TGTGCCAGCAGACCTCCCCCGGGGAACACTGAAGCTTTCTTT.

Concerning this clone: Additional DNA sequences in this sample encode the identical CDR3. The chain joins TRBV15 to TRBJ2-7; no firm D call. The CDR3 runs 13 residues. Between the trimmed V and J ends, which lost 0 bases and 4 bases, there was a span of 7 bases. CDR1 and CDR2 (germline): LNHNV, YYDKDF (reference sequence). CDR3 sequence: CATSRDPGYEQYF. The CDR3, as DNA: TGTGCCACCAGCAGAGATCCCGGGTACGAGCAGTACTTC. The whole variable domain, filled in from reference TRBV15 and TRBJ2-7, reads DAMVIQNPRYQVTQFGKPVTLSCSQTLNHNVMYWYQQKSSQAPKLLFHYYDKDFNNEADTPDNFQSRRPNTSFCFLDIRSPGLGDTAMYLCATSRDPGYEQYFGPGTRLTVT.

CDR3 protein: CASSQDRTSLPPSTDTQYF. CDR3 in DNA: TGTGCCAGCAGCCAAGATAGGACTAGTTTACCTCCCTCCACAGATACGCAGTATTTT. This chain links TRBV4-2 with TRBJ2-3; 7 bases fit TRBD2. This CDR3 is 19 amino acids long. V trimming: 0 bases; J trimming: 2 bases; junction bases outside the gene matches: 14. Germline assignment: CDR1 LGHNA and CDR2 YNFKEQ.

The genes are TRBV27 and TRBJ2-3, with D perhaps matching TRBD2 (6 bases). V lost 5 bases to trimming and J lost 4 bases, with 13 bases between them. The CDR3 totals 14 residues. Per the germline V gene, CDR1 is MNHEY and CDR2 is SMNVEV (reference sequence). The CDR3 region is CASSDRSGADTQYF. CDR3 sequence (DNA): TGTGCCAGCAGTGACCGCTCGGGGGCAGATACGCAGTATTTT.

This clone has only a few counts. This CDR3 reads CASSLRTGGTNYGYTF. The CDR3 coding sequence is TGTGCCAGCAGTTTACGGACAGGAGGGACTAACTATGGCTACACCTTC. The rearrangement links TRBV28 to TRBJ1-2, with 7 bases aligning to TRBD1. This CDR3 spans 16 amino acids. V dropped 2 bases and J dropped 0; count of bases not matched to a gene: 6. The germline gives CDR1 MDHEN, CDR2 SYDVKM.

The chain joins TRBV19 to TRBJ2-5; no clear D. The germline gives CDR1 LNHDA, CDR2 SQIVND (reference sequence). The CDR3 runs to 15 residues. Trimming removed 3 bases from V and 5 bases from J, with 16 bases in between. The CDR3 sequence is CASSIDFEARETQYF. The CDR3 bases are TGTGCCAGTAGTATCGATTTCGAAGCGCGGGAGACCCAGTACTTC.

This chain connects TRBV4-1 to TRBJ2-7, with D perhaps TRBD1 (6 bases). Between the trimmed V and J ends, which lost 0 bases and 3 bases, there was a span of 12 bases. CDR1 and CDR2 from the germline V gene are MGHRA and YSYEKL. The CDR3 spans 15 residues. Here the CDR3 DNA reads TGCGCCAGCAGCCAAGATGGGGGCAGGGGCTACGAGCAGTACTTC. Its protein is CASSQDGGRGYEQYF.